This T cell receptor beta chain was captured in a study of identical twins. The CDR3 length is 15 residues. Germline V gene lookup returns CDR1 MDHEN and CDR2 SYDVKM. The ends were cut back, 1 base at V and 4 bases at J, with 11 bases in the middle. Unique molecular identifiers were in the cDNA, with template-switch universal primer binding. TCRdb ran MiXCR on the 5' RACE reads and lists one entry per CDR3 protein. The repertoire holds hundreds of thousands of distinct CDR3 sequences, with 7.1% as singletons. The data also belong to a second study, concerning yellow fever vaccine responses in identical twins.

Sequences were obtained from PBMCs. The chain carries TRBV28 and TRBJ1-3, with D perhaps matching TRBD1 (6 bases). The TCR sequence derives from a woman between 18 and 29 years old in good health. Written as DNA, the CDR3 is TGTGCCAGCAGTTTATCGGGACAAGGGGGAAACACCATATATTTT. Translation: CASSLSGQGGNTIYF.